This T cell receptor (beta chain) was documented in a study of T-cell memory formation after mild COVID-19. Findings and limits, study-wide: The main location of contracting CD4+ clones was CM and EM, and that of contracting CD8+ clones was EMRA.

TCRdb re-called the 5' RACE reads with MiXCR, one entry per CDR3 protein. This table holds hundreds of thousands of distinct CDR3 sequences, roughly 18% found once. The CDR3 extends over 16 amino acids. CDR1 is KGHDR, CDR2 SFDVKD, per germline. V lost 4 bases, J lost 1 base, and 13 bases lay in between. Only a few counts were recorded for this clonotype. The target antigen is unknown. Sequenced sample: PBMCs or a T cell subset sorted from them (not recorded which). This receptor was obtained from an adult woman who had mild COVID-19 (a few samples of this study predate the infection). Cell type and time point are not known. The V and J genes are TRBV24-1 and TRBJ2-1; D unresolved. DNA of the CDR3: TGTGCCACCAGTGACCCATCTCTAGGGTCCTACAATGAGCAGTTCTTC. Protein sequence: CATSDPSLGSYNEQFF.